This T cell receptor beta chain emerged from a study of blood T cells in healthy people across ages. Study information: T cells yielded about one barcoded beta molecule per two cells through template switching. Study-level points and caveats: Versus aged donors, long-lived donors had higher diversity and more naive CD4+ cells.

A second PCR, run for about 7 to 11 cycles, used a sample-barcoded 5' primer plus a J-beta primer mix. Each cDNA was tagged by a template-switch adaptor containing 12 random nucleotides. CDR3-containing paired-end reads numbered at least 2.5 million in each sample. Each CDR3 protein is one row after TCRdb ran MiXCR on the 5' RACE reads. The repertoire has hundreds of thousands of distinct CDR3 sequences, under 55% of them found once; the top ten carry around 21%. Details on this clonotype: Its target is not known. One end of the junction does not line up with germline, which may come from a read error.

The CDR3 has 12 residues. Germline lookup yields CDR1 SQVTM and CDR2 ANQGSEA. The sequencing input was blood. The chain recombines TRBV29-1 with TRBJ2-3; D is ambiguous. The receptor was isolated from a man in his 60s in good health. CDR3 DNA sequence: TGCAGCGTTTCGATCGGCACAGATGCGCAGTATTTT. Translation: CSVSIGTDAQYF.